The T cell receptor (beta chain) under discussion was sequenced for a study of Ad26.COV2.S vaccination and SARS-CoV-2 variants. Study overall: The trial was COV1001 and the donor's arm was Ad26.COV2.S.

As to treatment: some 20 received Ad26.COV2.S at low or high dose, single or two shots; about five received placebo; per-sample allocation not given. Repertoires come from day 63 after the first vaccine or placebo injection. Study-wide points: The study found higher spike-specific TCR breadth in vaccine than placebo recipients.

TCRdb keeps only in-frame clones here, not all; method: immunoSEQ multiplex PCR. Of roughly 450,000 clones listed, 75% to 95% are singletons. In regard to this clone: Its antigen is still unknown.

V shed 6 bases and J shed 1 base, with 16 bases lying between them. Per the germline V gene, CDR1 is MNHEY and CDR2 is SVGAGI. CDR3 size: 15 residues. The receptor's source is a person between 18 and 60 years old who received the Ad26.COV2.S COVID-19 vaccine or a placebo. The input for sequencing was peripheral blood, taken in a trial of Ad26.COV2.S vaccine versus placebo. This sequence joins TRBV6-5 and TRBJ2-7, with a weak D call TRBD2 (5 bases). The CDR3 region has the DNA TGTGCCAGCAGGTATTCAGCGGCATCTTCCTACGAGCAGTACTTC. Protein sequence: CASRYSAASSYEQYF.